These 4 T cell receptor beta chains originate from one sample sequenced in a study of blood T cell repertoires in COVID-19. Assay used: immunoSEQ multiplex PCR; TCRdb lists only in-frame clones, some missing. The sample yields roughly 670,000 clones, 85% to 90% seen once. Sequencing was performed on peripheral blood. These receptors all come from a young woman with acute or convalescent COVID-19.

With regard to this clone: Other DNA sequences in the same sample also yield this CDR3. The chain combines TRBV5-1 with TRBJ1-1, with D hard to call. V lost 1 base and J 3 bases, leaving 7 bases between the germline ends. The CDR3 runs 13 residues. The germline V gene has CDR1 SGHRS and CDR2 YFSETQ. The CDR3 coding sequence is TGCGCCAGCAGCTTGCGGGGAGACACTGAAGCTTTCTTT. Amino acids: CASSLRGDTEAFF.

This clone was counted a few times. The chain has TRBV2 and TRBJ1-6; D remains unclear. The CDR3 runs 15 residues. The ends were cut back, 7 bases at V and 3 bases at J, with 13 bases in the middle. CDR1 SNHLY and CDR2 FYNNEI come from the germline V gene. This CDR3 reads CASTAGRDYNSPLHF. CDR3 bases: TGTGCCAGCACTGCCGGGAGGGACTATAATTCACCCCTCCACTTT.

A single count supports this clone. The chain has TRBV28 and TRBJ1-2; no firm D call. Trimming removed 5 bases at V and 5 bases at J, with 9 bases between. This CDR3 spans 12 amino acids. The germline CDR1 and CDR2 sequences are MDHEN and SYDVKM. CDR3 sequence reads: CASSIARYGYTF. The CDR3 DNA follows: TGTGCCAGCAGTATCGCTCGGTATGGCTACACCTTC.

The gene calls are TRBV12-5 and TRBJ1-5, with TRBD1 matching over 8 bases. Germline-derived CDR1 and CDR2 are LGHNT and FRNRAP. Germline trimming cut 7 bases from V and 6 bases from J; bases unmatched to any gene: 5. The CDR3 is 13 amino acids. The CDR3 loop reads CASDRGISQPQHF. Here the CDR3 DNA reads TGTGCTAGTGACAGGGGGATTAGTCAGCCCCAGCATTTT.